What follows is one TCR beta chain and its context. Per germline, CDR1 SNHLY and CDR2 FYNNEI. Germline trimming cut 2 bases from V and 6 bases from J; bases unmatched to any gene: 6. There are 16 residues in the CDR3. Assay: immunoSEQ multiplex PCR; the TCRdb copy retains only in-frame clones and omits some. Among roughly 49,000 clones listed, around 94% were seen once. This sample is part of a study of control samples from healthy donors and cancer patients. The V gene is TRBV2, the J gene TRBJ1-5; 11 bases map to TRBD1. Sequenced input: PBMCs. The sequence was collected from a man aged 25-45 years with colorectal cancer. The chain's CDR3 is CASSELRTGGGQPQHF. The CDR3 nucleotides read TGTGCCAGCAGTGAATTACGGACAGGGGGCGGTCAGCCCCAGCATTTT.